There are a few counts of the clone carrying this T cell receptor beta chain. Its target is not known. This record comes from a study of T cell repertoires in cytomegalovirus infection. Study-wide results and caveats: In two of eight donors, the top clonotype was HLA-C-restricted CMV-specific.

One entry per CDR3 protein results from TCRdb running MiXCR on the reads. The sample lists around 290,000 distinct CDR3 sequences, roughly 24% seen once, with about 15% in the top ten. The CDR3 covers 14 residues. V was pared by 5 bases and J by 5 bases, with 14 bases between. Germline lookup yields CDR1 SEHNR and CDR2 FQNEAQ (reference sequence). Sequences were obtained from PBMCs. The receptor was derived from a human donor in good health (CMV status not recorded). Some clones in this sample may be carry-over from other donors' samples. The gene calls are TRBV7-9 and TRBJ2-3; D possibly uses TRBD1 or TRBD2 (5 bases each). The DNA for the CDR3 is TGTGCCAGCAGCCCTGGGACCCCCCAAGATACGCAGTATTTT. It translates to CASSPGTPQDTQYF.